Below are 17 T cell receptor beta chains sequenced from a single sample in a study of T cells in Graves' hyperthyroidism and ophthalmopathy. Authors of the study amplified TCR beta CDR3 regions from RNA transcripts. An initial round of RT-PCR targeting the TCR CDR3 relied on the HTBI primer set. TCRdb reprocessed the multiplex PCR reads via MiXCR and lists one record per CDR3 protein. The table shows 450,000 to 650,000 distinct CDR3 sequences, with 13% to 15% occurring only once. Sequencing was performed on blood. Source of these receptors: a woman under 30 with Graves' ophthalmopathy.

A remark on this clonotype: This could be a read error, since a much larger clone is one nucleotide away. V gene TRBV3-1 combines with J gene TRBJ1-5; 7 bases match TRBD1. CDR1 and CDR2 from the germline V gene are LGHDT and YNNKEL (reference sequence). This CDR3 is 15 amino acids long. DNA for the CDR3: TGTGCCAGCGGCCAAGGGACAGATTATAATCAGCCCCAGCATTTT. It codes for CASGQGTDYNQPQHF.

This clonotype was seen a few times. J is TRBJ2-2 and V is TRBV24-1; 7 nucleotides agree with TRBD1. The ends lost 0 bases at V and 0 bases at J; junction bases unmatched: 9. Germline lookup yields CDR1 KGHDR and CDR2 SFDVKD. CDR3 length: 19 residues. CDR3: CATSDLRKADRPNTGELFF. In DNA form, the CDR3 reads TGTGCCACCAGTGATTTGAGGAAAGCGGACAGGCCGAACACCGGGGAGCTGTTTTTT.

The sample holds many counts of this clonotype. The chain employs TRBV20-1 and TRBJ2-1; 13 nucleotides align to TRBD2. Looked up from germline, CDR1 is DFQATT and CDR2 is SNEGSKA (reference sequence). This CDR3 is built from 15 residues. Losses at the gene ends were 6 bases for V and 11 bases for J; bases not matched to a gene: 13. Written as DNA, the CDR3 is TGCAGTGCCCCCGCGAGGACTAGCGGGAGCCCAAAGCAGTTCTTC. This encodes CSAPARTSGSPKQFF.

The V and J genes are TRBV9 and TRBJ1-3; D unclear. The CDR3 is 15 amino acids. V was cut by 0 bases and J by 0 bases, with 7 bases left in between. Germline V lookup: CDR1 SGDLS, CDR2 YYNGEE. The CDR3 is CASSVAGASGNTIYF. DNA for the CDR3: TGTGCCAGCAGCGTAGCGGGAGCCTCTGGAAACACCATATATTTT. Drawing the rest from reference TRBV9 and TRBJ1-3, the complete variable domain is DSGVTQTPKHLITATGQRVTLRCSPRSGDLSVYWYQQSLDQGLQFLIQYYNGEERAKGNILERFSAQQFPDLHSELNLSSLELGDSALYFCASSVAGASGNTIYFGEGSWLTVV.

The V gene is TRBV20-1, the J gene TRBJ2-7; TRBD2 aligns across 13 bases. J was trimmed by 7 bases and V by 6 bases; bases with no gene match: 6. The length of the CDR3 is 13 residues. From germline, CDR1 is DFQATT and CDR2 SNEGSKA (reference sequence). CDR3 protein: CSARTSGRKEQYF. The CDR3 region has the DNA TGCAGTGCGCGGACTAGCGGGAGAAAAGAGCAGTACTTC.

This clonotype was found many times. The chain uses TRBV6-5 and TRBJ2-2; no definite D call. V was clipped by 2 bases and J by 5 bases, with 9 bases between them. CDR1 MNHEY and CDR2 SVGAGI come from the germline V gene. This CDR3 has 14 amino acids. The CDR3 DNA follows: TGTGCCAGCAGTTACCCCGAGAGAACCGGGGAGCTGTTTTTT. This gives the protein CASSYPERTGELFF.

Ten or more counts support this clonotype. The CDR3 bases are TGTGCCAGCAGATCCGGGCCCAACCGGCTCGAGCAGTACTTC. This translates into CASRSGPNRLEQYF. V and J are TRBV28 and TRBJ2-7; D gene ambiguous. V lost 6 bases and J lost 6, with 18 bases in between. This CDR3 has 14 residues. CDR1 is MDHEN, CDR2 SYDVKM, per germline.

There are many counts of this clonotype. The chain employs TRBV24-1 and TRBJ2-5; D gene ambiguous. Between the trimmed V and J ends, which lost 4 bases and 1 base, there was a span of 12 bases. From germline, CDR1 is KGHDR and CDR2 SFDVKD. The CDR3 runs 15 residues. CDR3 DNA sequence: TGTGCCACCAGTGACCCTCAGGTACCCCAAGAGACCCAGTACTTC. This encodes CATSDPQVPQETQYF.

This clonotype came up many times. V usage is TRBV11-2 and J usage is TRBJ1-5, with 7 bases that match TRBD1. Germline CDR1 SGHAT, CDR2 FQNNGV. The CDR3 is made up of 16 amino acids. The V segment lost 5 bases and the J segment 4 bases; nucleotides outside the gene matches: 11. The CDR3 region has the DNA TGTGCCAGCAGCCCTAAGGGGGCGGACGCAAATCAGCCCCAGCATTTT. Translated, it gives CASSPKGADANQPQHF.

This clonotype was recorded many times. CDR3 nucleotides: TGCAGTGCTACCCGACTAGCGGGGGCCAACGAGCAGTACTTC. Translation gives CSATRLAGANEQYF. The V gene is TRBV20-1, the J gene TRBJ2-7; 12 bases map to TRBD2. This CDR3 comprises 14 residues. The trim removed 4 bases at V and 5 bases at J, leaving 6 bases unmatched. CDR1 is DFQATT and CDR2 is SNEGSKA in the germline V gene (reference sequence).

This clonotype was seen a handful of times. The chain uses TRBV5-8 and TRBJ1-2; D is uncertain. Germline loops: CDR1 SGHTS, CDR2 YDEGEE. This CDR3 has 14 residues. Between the trimmed V and J ends, which lost 1 base and 6 bases, there was a span of 13 bases. As DNA, the CDR3 is TGTGCCAGCAGCTTGCTTGGGGTGACGGATGGCTACACCTTC. It codes for CASSLLGVTDGYTF.

This clonotype was recorded a few times. The chain carries TRBV27 and TRBJ2-1; D might be TRBD2 (5 bases). There are 15 residues in the CDR3. Trimming took 6 bases from V and 6 from J, leaving 18 bases between them. Germline CDR1 reads MNHEY; CDR2 reads SMNVEV (reference sequence). The CDR3 sequence: CASSFAGAGINEQFF. CDR3 nucleotides: TGTGCCAGCAGCTTCGCGGGCGCTGGTATCAATGAGCAGTTCTTC.

In this sample, this clonotype turned up many times. This chain uses TRBV5-6 with TRBJ1-1; possibly TRBD1 for D (6 bases). This CDR3 has 16 residues. The germline V and J ends were trimmed by 1 base and 1 base, with 14 bases remaining between them. Per germline, CDR1 SGHDT and CDR2 YYEEEE. In DNA, the CDR3 is TGTGCCAGCAGCTTGTCGACAGGTTGGGGGAACACTGAAGCTTTCTTT. Residues: CASSLSTGWGNTEAFF.

The CDR3: CASNLQGRAFF. The CDR3 DNA is TGTGCCAGCAACCTACAGGGACGGGCTTTCTTT. The rearrangement uses TRBV6-2 or TRBV6-3 and TRBJ1-1, with a possible D match to TRBD1 (6 bases). Germline CDR1 MNHEY, CDR2 SVGEGT. Trimming took 7 bases from V and 11 from J, leaving 14 bases between them. The CDR3 has 11 amino acids.

This clonotype was observed at least ten times. The CDR3 reads CSVVLTSGSYEQYF. In DNA form, the CDR3 reads TGCAGCGTTGTTCTGACTAGCGGGAGTTACGAGCAGTACTTC. This chain uses TRBV29-1 with TRBJ2-7; 12 bases are shared with TRBD2. Germline V lookup: CDR1 SQVTM, CDR2 ANQGSEA. This CDR3 spans 14 amino acids. Germline trimming cut 4 bases from V and 4 bases from J; bases unmatched to any gene: 5.

This clonotype was counted between two and nine times. The chain uses TRBV6-6 and TRBJ2-1; unclear D gene. This CDR3 comprises 13 residues. V shed 2 bases and J shed 4 bases, with 6 bases lying between them. Germline CDR1 is MNHNY and CDR2 is SVGAGI (reference sequence). The CDR3 here is CASSYISYNEQFF. CDR3 in DNA: TGTGCCAGCAGTTACATCTCTTACAATGAGCAGTTCTTC.

A word on this clonotype: A much larger clone differs by one base, so this may be a read error. This chain connects TRBV6-1 to TRBJ2-6; the D gene is possibly TRBD1 (6 bases). Between the trimmed V and J ends, which lost 5 bases and 1 base, there was a span of 9 bases. Germline V CDR1 and CDR2: MNHNS, SASEGT. This CDR3 is built from 15 residues. In DNA, the CDR3 is TGTGCCAGCAGTCCACAGGGATCTGGGGCCAACGTCCTGACTTTC. Protein sequence: CASSPQGSGANVLTF.